These 2 T cell receptor beta chains share one sample of origin, sequenced in a study of beta chain features in type 1 diabetes. Reverse transcribing all isolated RNA meant expressed TCRB transcripts were sequenced. Sequencing used immunoSEQ multiplex PCR; TCRdb keeps in-frame clones, though not all of them. Here the sample spans 350,000 to 450,000 clones, around 16% being singletons. Sequenced: naive CD4+ T cells from blood. The receptors come from a woman between 18 and 30 years old in good health.

J is TRBJ2-1 and V is TRBV15; D is possibly TRBD2 (5 bases). Germline CDR1 and CDR2: LNHNV and YYDKDF (reference sequence). Trimming removed 0 bases from V and 3 bases from J, with 15 bases in between. This CDR3 region has 17 residues. The CDR3 DNA reads TGTGCCACCAGCAGAGACGCAACTAGTTCCTTCTACAATGAGCAGTTCTTC. This gives the protein CATSRDATSSFYNEQFF.

This clone was seen only a few times. The chain joins TRBV29-1 to TRBJ2-5; 7 nucleotides align to TRBD1. The CDR3 loop spans 15 amino acids. CDR1 is SQVTM, CDR2 ANQGSEA, per germline. Trimming at V came to 6 bases and at J to 1 base, leaving 11 bases not matched to a gene. This chain's CDR3 is CSVTQWTGSQETQYF. The DNA of the CDR3 is TGCAGCGTGACCCAATGGACAGGTTCCCAAGAGACCCAGTACTTC.